The T cell receptor (beta chain) described here comes from a study of blood T cell repertoires in COVID-19. Study context: T cells, B-cell-depleted T cells, or PBMCs supplied cDNA or gDNA.

Data came from immunoSEQ multiplex PCR; TCRdb stores just in-frame clones and leaves some out. The table has 150,000 to 180,000 clones, about 85% seen once. This CDR3 is 15 amino acids long. Germline loops: CDR1 KGHSH, CDR2 LQKENI. The V gene end was trimmed by 2 bases and the J gene end by 6 bases; junction bases not matched to a gene: 4. This clone was seen a few times. This receptor was obtained from a woman aged 60-75 years with COVID-19, enrolled during active disease. The source material was peripheral blood. The rearrangement joins TRBV18 to TRBJ2-3; 11 bases are a match to TRBD1. CDR3 protein: CASSPGQGARDTQYF. CDR3 coding DNA: TGTGCCAGCTCACCAGGACAGGGGGCGCGGGATACGCAGTATTTT.